Listed here are 8 T cell receptor beta chains from one sample, sequenced in a study of technical replicates of blood from a few donors. Using immunoSEQ multiplex PCR, the repertoire was profiled, and TCRdb retains in-frame clones only, with some absent. The table lists around 50,000 clones, approximately 94% of them singletons. Material for sequencing was T cells isolated from PBMCs. These receptors all come from a human donor in good health.

The chain couples TRBV6-5 to TRBJ1-2; D is unresolved. V was shortened by 2 bases and J by 4 bases, with 8 bases between the two germline ends. The V gene's germline CDR1 is MNHEY and CDR2 SVGAGI. This CDR3 has 13 residues. CDR3 residues: CASSYERFYGYTF. The CDR3 nucleotides read TGTGCCAGCAGTTACGAACGGTTCTATGGCTACACCTTC.

This chain links TRBV5-1 with TRBJ1-2, with TRBD1 matching 8 bases. Trimming removed 5 bases from V and 1 base from J; junction bases left unmatched: 13. The germline CDR1 and CDR2 sequences are SGHRS and YFSETQ. There are 17 residues in the CDR3. In DNA form, the CDR3 reads TGCGCCAGCAGGCAAACCACGACAGGGGCTTATAACTATGGCTACACCTTC. Its translation is CASRQTTTGAYNYGYTF.

The chain employs TRBV28 and TRBJ1-3; D is possibly TRBD1 (6 bases). CDR1 and CDR2 from the germline V gene are MDHEN and SYDVKM. V lost 6 bases to trimming and J lost 3 bases, with 15 bases between them. The CDR3 is 15 residues long. The CDR3 bases are TGTGCCAGCAGGTACCTCAGGGGATTTGGAAACACCATATATTTT. Translating gives CASRYLRGFGNTIYF.

V and J are TRBV5-1 and TRBJ2-5; 8 bases fit TRBD2. Trimming removed 2 bases from V and 4 bases from J; junction bases left unmatched: 7. The length of the CDR3 is 15 residues. Germline CDR1 reads SGHRS; CDR2 reads YFSETQ. Here the CDR3 reads CASSFPTSGPETQYF. The CDR3 DNA reads as TGCGCCAGCAGCTTCCCCACTAGCGGACCAGAGACCCAGTACTTC.

The chain recombines TRBV6-5 with TRBJ2-7; the match to TRBD1 covers 11 bases. Losses at the gene ends were 2 bases for V and 1 base for J; bases not matched to a gene: 1. Germline CDR1 and CDR2: MNHEY and SVGAGI. This CDR3 has 15 amino acids. The CDR3 DNA follows: TGTGCCAGCAGTTACGGGACAGGGGGATCCTACGAGCAGTACTTC. Translating gives CASSYGTGGSYEQYF.

The V gene is TRBV5-1, the J gene TRBJ1-3, with D perhaps TRBD1 (6 bases). The CDR3 consists of 17 residues. Trimming removed 4 bases from V and 1 base from J, with 18 bases in between. The V gene's germline CDR1 is SGHRS and CDR2 YFSETQ. CDR3: CASSADDRIRSGNTIYF. CDR3 coding DNA: TGCGCCAGCAGCGCGGACGACAGGATTCGATCTGGAAACACCATATATTTT.

The chain links TRBV6-5 to TRBJ1-4, with TRBD1 as a possible D gene (6 bases). The CDR3 consists of 15 residues. CDR1 and CDR2 from the germline V gene are MNHEY and SVGAGI. Trimming stripped 0 bases from V and 4 bases from J, with 9 bases between. CDR3 bases: TGTGCCAGCAGTTACTCGACAGGCCTTAATGAAAAACTGTTTTTT. Translated, it gives CASSYSTGLNEKLFF.

This clone was observed once. The chain is built from TRBV5-6 and TRBJ1-5; unclear D gene. The CDR3 is made up of 14 amino acids. The germline gives CDR1 SGHDT, CDR2 YYEEEE. The V gene lost 4 bases and the J gene lost 0 bases, with 8 bases spanning the gap. Here the CDR3 reads CASSAGVSNQPQHF. In DNA, the CDR3 is TGTGCCAGCAGCGCCGGGGTTAGCAATCAGCCCCAGCATTTT.